This T cell receptor (beta chain) was sequenced during a study of T cells in localized non-small cell lung cancer. Trimming took 0 bases from V and 10 from J; bases not matched to a gene: 8. Germline loops: CDR1 SGDLS, CDR2 YYNGEE. CDR3 size: 15 residues. Profiled with immunoSEQ multiplex PCR; TCRdb holds only in-frame clones, not every one. The table shows 4,500 to 5,000 clones, with approximately 30% occurring only once. This clone has a handful of counts. This material consisted of lung tumor tissue, taken before any cancer treatment. The clonotype was recovered from a man aged 40 to 70 with stage III squamous cell lung carcinoma. The chain recombines TRBV9 with TRBJ1-4; TRBD1 agrees at 8 bases. The CDR3 protein is CASSVGRGREGKLFF. The CDR3 DNA follows: TGTGCCAGCAGCGTAGGCAGGGGGCGCGAGGGAAAACTGTTTTTT.